This T cell receptor (beta chain) was sequenced in a study of metastatic and nonmetastatic thyroid tumors (dated by TCRdb to the early 2020s). Notes on the research overall: For patients with malignant and with benign thyroid disease, the researchers compared repertoires between peripheral blood samples and tumor or nodule tissue samples.

In its sample, this clone was seen a few times. Its antigen is still unknown. The input lacks base qualities; no much larger clone sits a single base away. The CDR3 runs 16 residues from the cysteine to the phenylalanine. Only the CDR3 part of the read is kept: 48 bases, read in frame from the first base. CDR1 and CDR2 are read off the germline V gene as MDHEN and SYDVKM. After removal of 5 bases from V and 4 bases from J, the junction retains 11 bases not matched to a gene. No treatment had been received by any patient before thyroid surgery. Using T-cell receptor beta sequencing, the study looked back at clinical samples from patients collected from about 2011 to 2018. The library came from PCR. This sample was sequenced with an Illumina HiSeq 4000. High-throughput sequencing was used to profile the CDR3 region of the TCR beta-chain in every patient. Concerning the study's data processing: A classifier to discriminate distant-metastatic papillary thyroid cancer patients was built from CDR3 differences across clinicopathological groups. The Shannon index was used to measure repertoire diversity, and the Morisita-Horn index was used to measure how similar tumor and blood repertoires were. Starting from the raw public reads, TCRdb applied fastp trimming at Q25, assembled clones with MiXCR and retained in-frame beta chains. These V and J calls rely on TCRdb rather than the paper's analysis. For this sample there are 20,000 to 25,000 clones; around 28% appear just once. The biggest ten clones account for roughly 5.9% of the sample.

General conclusions and limits of the study: In both blood and tumor samples, TCR beta diversity was reported to be significantly higher in malignant tumors than in benign nodules.

The sequence is built from TRBV28 and TRBJ2-3, with 8 bases matching TRBD1. The source of this sequence is a female donor with papillary thyroid cancer or a benign thyroid nodule (not recorded which). Some clones in this sample may be carry-over from other donors' samples. The sequencing sample was made of tumor tissue. CDR3 loop: CASSTIGQGASDTQYF. The DNA sequence reads TGTGCCAGCAGTACGATAGGACAGGGTGCATCAGATACGCAGTATTTT.